A single sample is the source of the 19 T cell receptor beta chains below, sequenced in a study of blood T cell repertoires in COVID-19. Profiled with immunoSEQ multiplex PCR; TCRdb holds only in-frame clones, not every one. Of approximately 240,000 clones in the sample, approximately 81% were seen once. The sample taken for sequencing was peripheral blood. The receptors were sampled from a woman aged 60 to 75 who had recovered from COVID-19.

J is TRBJ1-1 and V is TRBV7-6, with D possibly being TRBD1 (6 bases). This CDR3 is 15 amino acids long. Deletions cut 2 bases from V and 3 bases from J, with 13 bases between. The germline V gene has CDR1 SGHVS and CDR2 FNYEAQ. The CDR3 DNA reads TGTGCCAGCAGCTTACGCGGGGGCGCGGACACTGAAGCTTTCTTT. Its translation: CASSLRGGADTEAFF.

V usage is TRBV9 and J usage is TRBJ1-2; the D gene is possibly TRBD1 (5 bases). Germline V gene data show CDR1 as SGDLS and CDR2 as YYNGEE. The CDR3 runs to 14 residues. V lost 4 bases and J lost 7, with 17 bases in between. CDR3 region: CASSPPQGVGGYTF. The CDR3 DNA follows: TGTGCCAGCAGCCCCCCGCAGGGTGTTGGTGGCTACACCTTC.

CDR3 sequence (DNA): TGCGCCAGCAGTTGGGACAGGGCGATTGATGGCTACACCTTC. Protein: CASSWDRAIDGYTF. The rearrangement uses TRBV5-1 and TRBJ1-2; 9 bases align to TRBD1. Germline CDR1 and CDR2: SGHRS and YFSETQ. There are 14 residues in the CDR3. Trimming took 5 bases from V and 6 from J; bases not matched to a gene: 8.

The chain employs TRBV10-3 and TRBJ2-5, with D maybe TRBD1 (6 bases). With 4 bases removed from V and 4 bases from J, the gap between germline ends came to 10 bases. The V gene's germline CDR1 is ENHRY and CDR2 SYGVKD. The CDR3 runs 13 residues. The CDR3 DNA reads TGTGCCATCAGTGGACAGGATAGAGAGACCCAGTACTTC. It translates to CAISGQDRETQYF.

The chain combines TRBV4-1 with TRBJ1-2; D perhaps matches TRBD1 (5 bases). Trimming cost V 5 bases and J 5 bases, with 15 bases left between them. CDR1 is MGHRA, CDR2 YSYEKL, per germline. This CDR3 has 14 amino acids. For the CDR3, the DNA is TGCGCCAGCAGCTTTGACGGGGGGAGTTATGGCTACACCTTC. Its protein product is CASSFDGGSYGYTF.

The CDR3 DNA is TGTGCCAGCAGCCTCATTGACCGACAGAGGTCAGATACGCAGTATTTT. Encoded protein: CASSLIDRQRSDTQYF. The chain carries TRBV5-6 and TRBJ2-3; perhaps TRBD1 as D (5 bases). Germline CDR1 SGHDT, CDR2 YYEEEE. The CDR3 runs to 16 residues. V was cut by 4 bases and J by 4 bases, with 19 bases left in between.

DNA of the CDR3: TGTGCCAGCAGTGCTCCAGGGACTTACTACACAGATACGCAGTATTTT. This sequence encodes CASSAPGTYYTDTQYF. This chain joins TRBV2 and TRBJ2-3; possibly TRBD2 for D (6 bases). Germline lookup yields CDR1 SNHLY and CDR2 FYNNEI. The CDR3 contains 16 residues. The V end lost 4 bases, the J end lost 2 bases, and 16 bases lay between the germline ends.

V gene TRBV29-1 combines with J gene TRBJ1-5, with TRBD1 matching over 10 bases. The CDR3 extends over 17 amino acids. V was clipped by 8 bases and J by 1 base; unmatched bases: 14. Germline V lookup: CDR1 SQVTM, CDR2 ANQGSEA. This CDR3 reads CSLAGTGDGISNQPQHF. The CDR3 DNA reads TGCAGCCTTGCCGGGACAGGGGACGGGATCAGCAATCAGCCCCAGCATTTT. Complete variable domain (other parts from reference TRBV29-1 and TRBJ1-5): SAVISQKPSRDICQRGTSLTIQCQVDSQVTMMFWYRQQPGQSLTLIATANQGSEATYESGFVIDKFPISRPNLTFSTLTVSNMSPEDSSIYLCSLAGTGDGISNQPQHFGDGTRLSIL.

The chain is built from TRBV7-2 and TRBJ2-5, with 10 bases identical to TRBD2. Germline V gene sequence: CDR1 SGHTA, CDR2 FQGNSA. The CDR3 covers 15 residues. The V gene end was trimmed by 4 bases and the J gene end by 2 bases; junction bases not matched to a gene: 4. The CDR3 loop is CASSYLAGDQETQYF. CDR3 bases: TGTGCCAGCAGCTATCTAGCGGGGGATCAAGAGACCCAGTACTTC.

The chain uses TRBV5-1 and TRBJ2-7; possibly TRBD2 for D (7 bases). This CDR3 comprises 11 residues. The germline CDR1 and CDR2 sequences are SGHRS and YFSETQ. V gave up 5 bases and J gave up 6 bases, with 9 bases separating them. CDR3 amino acids: CASRGGGEQYF. DNA for the CDR3: TGCGCCAGCAGAGGGGGGGGCGAGCAGTACTTC.

J is TRBJ1-4 and V is TRBV12-3 or TRBV12-4; no definite D call. V gave up 2 bases and J gave up 5 bases, with 6 bases separating them. This CDR3 has 13 residues. CDR3 coding DNA: TGTGCCAGCAGTTTACGGGAGAATGAAAAACTGTTTTTT. Protein: CASSLRENEKLFF.

The DNA of the CDR3 is TGTGCCAGCAGCTTAGTAGGAACAGCTTACAACTATGGCTACACCTTC. Its translation is CASSLVGTAYNYGYTF. The chain is built from TRBV7-2 and TRBJ1-2; no firm D call. With 1 base removed from V and 2 bases from J, the gap between germline ends came to 14 bases. The CDR3 is 16 residues long. Germline lookup yields CDR1 SGHTA and CDR2 FQGNSA.

The chain employs TRBV15 and TRBJ2-3; tentatively, D is TRBD2 (7 bases). CDR1 and CDR2 (germline): LNHNV, YYDKDF (reference sequence). The CDR3 extends over 16 amino acids. Trimming pared 3 bases from V and 5 bases from J, leaving 18 bases between. CDR3 DNA sequence: TGTGCCACCAGCAGTAGTTTGGGGGGGCCGGGAGATACGCAGTATTTT. It translates to CATSSSLGGPGDTQYF.

This clone turned up a few times. The DNA is left out, because the CDR3 cannot be placed on it with certainty; the CDR3 is given as TCRdb lists it. The V call is TRBV19, the J call TRBJ1-1. The length of the CDR3 is 14 amino acids, counting both ends. Per germline, CDR1 LNHDA and CDR2 SQIVND (reference sequence). The CDR3 spells CASTSGLSNTEAFF.

A few counts support this clone. V usage is TRBV7-9 and J usage is TRBJ2-1; D might be TRBD2 (6 bases). Between the trimmed V and J ends, which lost 5 bases and 7 bases, there was a span of 15 bases. This CDR3 has 14 amino acids. Germline lookup yields CDR1 SEHNR and CDR2 FQNEAQ (reference sequence). CDR3 region: CASSLTPGGNEQFF. The CDR3 bases are TGTGCCAGCAGCCTGACCCCCGGGGGTAATGAGCAGTTCTTC.

V gene TRBV7-3 combines with J gene TRBJ2-1; 14 bases map to TRBD2. J gave up 5 bases and V 3 bases, and 12 bases lay outside the gene matches. The CDR3 extends over 19 amino acids. Germline loops: CDR1 SGHTA, CDR2 FQGTGA. The CDR3 reads CASSFRHSTSGGDDNEQFF. CDR3 in DNA: TGTGCCAGCAGCTTTAGGCATTCGACTAGCGGGGGGGACGACAATGAGCAGTTCTTC.

J is TRBJ2-1 and V is TRBV19, with TRBD2 identical over 15 bases. The length of the CDR3 is 19 residues. Trimming at V came to 2 bases and at J to 2 bases, leaving 7 bases not matched to a gene. Germline assignment: CDR1 LNHDA and CDR2 SQIVND (reference sequence). The CDR3 spells CASSISGLAGGVPYNEQFF. CDR3 nucleotide sequence: TGTGCCAGTAGTATATCGGGACTAGCGGGGGGTGTTCCCTACAATGAGCAGTTCTTC.

This clone has only one observation. The chain has TRBV5-4 and TRBJ2-7; 8 bases fit TRBD2. Unmatched junction bases numbered 7, after V lost 5 bases and J lost 3 bases. CDR1 and CDR2 from the germline V gene are SGHNT and YYREEE (reference sequence). The CDR3 loop spans 14 amino acids. The CDR3 loop is CASRKAGEDYEQYF. The CDR3 DNA follows: TGTGCCAGCAGAAAAGCGGGGGAAGACTACGAGCAGTACTTC.

The chain recombines TRBV14 with TRBJ2-3; tentatively, D is TRBD1 (5 bases). CDR1 is SGHDN, CDR2 FVKESK, per germline. The length of the CDR3 is 16 residues. Trimming removed 4 bases from V and 2 bases from J, with 16 bases in between. CDR3 nucleotides: TGTGCCAGCAGCCTGAGGACACCAGCTAACACAGATACGCAGTATTTT. Translating it yields CASSLRTPANTDTQYF.